Listed below are T cell receptor beta chains from one sample, sequenced in a study of T-cell reconstitution after alpha-beta-depleted transplantation in children. TCRdb analysed the PCR reads with MiXCR anew, one entry per CDR3 protein. The sample carries about 640,000 distinct CDR3 sequences, approximately 17% recorded once. The sequenced sample was PBMCs from the stem cell graft donor, obtained from the stem cell graft. The receptor source for this set is a human donor who donated a stem cell graft to a child with acute myeloid leukemia. CDR3s include the opening cysteine and the closing phenylalanine or tryptophan. A D gene is named only where the DNA matches it firmly.

TRBV20-1 NA CSALNRGGPYGYTF
TRBV20-1 NA CSASYNQGRGDTIYF
TRBV7-9 NA CASPVPPLSGNTIYF
TRBV29-1 NA CSVGTQDGTGELFF
TRBV12-3/TRBV12-4 NA CASSLRDGGLKSHEQFF
TRBV4-3 NA CASSQGTDSYNEQFF
TRBV7-2 NA CASSPDRQTQYF
TRBV20-1 NA CSARGTSTGFPGYTF
TRBV7-9 NA CASSFDTAFYGYTF
TRBV20-1 NA CSAIRTVNSPLHF
TRBV30 NA CAWSVRGQPQHF
TRBV12-3/TRBV12-4 NA CASSRPPSGLETQYF
TRBV20-1 NA CSARPNPSRANEKLFF
TRBV20-1 NA CSARDLGDTEAFF
TRBV7-9 NA CASSRPGRNQPQHF
TRBV2 NA CASTARPYEQYF